The 11 T cell receptor beta chains below were found in one sample sequenced in a study of molecular identifiers for immune sequencing clone quantification. A single record per CDR3 protein comes from TCRdb applying MiXCR to the PCR reads. Here the sample spans 85,000 to 130,000 distinct CDR3 sequences, roughly a third being singletons. Sequencing input: naive CD8+ T cells from blood, with Jurkat cell RNA spiked in. Subset meaning: FACS-sorted CD8+CD4-CCR7+CD45RA+ naive T cells. Every receptor here comes from a human donor in good health. Some libraries in this study had Jurkat cell RNA spiked in.

This clonotype came up a few times. The rearrangement uses TRBV2 and TRBJ1-6; D possibly corresponds to TRBD1 (5 bases). Deletions cut 11 bases from V and 9 bases from J, with 17 bases between. This CDR3 spans 13 amino acids. Germline V gene lookup returns CDR1 SNHLY and CDR2 FYNNEI. The CDR3: CALPGPVGSPLHF. CDR3 nucleotide sequence: TGTGCCCTACCGGGGCCAGTGGGTTCACCCCTCCACTTT.

The chain couples TRBV4-3 to TRBJ2-5, with 10 nucleotides matching TRBD2. J was trimmed by 5 bases and V by 4 bases; bases with no gene match: 7. The CDR3 extends over 15 amino acids. Germline V gene data show CDR1 as LGHNA and CDR2 as YSLEER. The CDR3 nucleotides read TGCGCCAGCAGCCTTTCTAGCGGGAGCCTGGAGACCCAGTACTTC. It specifies CASSLSSGSLETQYF.

The chain carries TRBV6-2 or TRBV6-3 and TRBJ2-4; D is perhaps TRBD2 (5 bases). The CDR3 is made up of 15 amino acids. The V gene's germline CDR1 is MNHEY and CDR2 SVGEGT. Trimming removed 2 bases at V and 3 bases at J, with 11 bases between. CDR3 sequence: CASSYEVGDKNIQYF. The CDR3 region has the DNA TGTGCCAGCAGTTACGAGGTGGGAGACAAAAACATTCAGTACTTC.

V is TRBV28 and J is TRBJ2-5; 7 positions agree with TRBD2. Germline V gene sequence: CDR1 MDHEN, CDR2 SYDVKM. V was pared by 1 base and J by 5 bases, with 10 bases of the junction left unmatched. This CDR3 spans 16 amino acids. CDR3 protein: CASSLFRGRGEETQYF. The CDR3 DNA is TGTGCCAGCAGTTTATTCCGGGGTCGGGGGGAGGAGACCCAGTACTTC.

The chain combines TRBV27 with TRBJ2-7; maybe TRBD1 (5 bases). The CDR3 is 19 amino acids. CDR1 is MNHEY, CDR2 SMNVEV, per germline (reference sequence). V dropped 2 bases and J dropped 3 bases, with 26 bases sitting between them. The CDR3 loop reads CASSLGLTSGHPASYEQYF. CDR3 bases: TGTGCCAGCAGTTTAGGCCTCACATCAGGACACCCGGCGAGCTACGAGCAGTACTTC.

This clonotype was found a few times. The chain employs TRBV7-8 and TRBJ2-7, with D perhaps TRBD2 (6 bases). This CDR3 has 13 residues. Trimming shortened V by 5 bases and J by 6 bases, and 14 bases separated the two germline ends. Per the germline V gene, CDR1 is SGHVS and CDR2 is FQNEAQ. CDR3 DNA sequence: TGTGCCAGCAGCCTGTTCGGGGGAGTCGAGCAGTACTTC. This sequence encodes CASSLFGGVEQYF.

This chain connects TRBV12-3 or TRBV12-4 to TRBJ2-7, with unresolved D. The germline V and J ends were trimmed by 5 bases and 5 bases, with 10 bases remaining between them. The CDR3 covers 12 residues. The CDR3 loop reads CASSPNIHEQYF. Written as DNA, the CDR3 is TGTGCCAGCAGTCCCAACATCCACGAGCAGTACTTC.

This clonotype was seen many times. The V and J genes are TRBV7-9 and TRBJ1-5; 8 positions agree with TRBD1. Germline assignment: CDR1 SEHNR and CDR2 FQNEAQ (reference sequence). V lost 6 bases to trimming and J lost 3 bases; unmatched junction nucleotides: 4. This CDR3 spans 14 amino acids. In nucleotides, the CDR3 is TGTGCCAGCAGTCGACAGGGGAACAATCAGCCCCAGCATTTT. Its translation: CASSRQGNNQPQHF.

The sample holds many counts of this clonotype. The rearrangement uses TRBV2 and TRBJ2-3, with 7 bases fitting TRBD1. The CDR3 length is 15 residues. Germline V gives CDR1 SNHLY, CDR2 FYNNEI. Trimming removed 3 bases from V and 2 bases from J; junction bases left unmatched: 5. CDR3 nucleotide sequence: TGTGCCAGCAGTGAGGACAGGCTGAACACAGATACGCAGTATTTT. Its translation is CASSEDRLNTDTQYF. The complete variable domain, with remaining parts taken from reference TRBV2 and TRBJ2-3, reads EPEVTQTPSHQVTQMGQEVILRCVPISNHLYFYWYRQILGQKVEFLVSFYNNEISEKSEIFDDQFSVERPDGSNFTLKIRSTKLEDSAMYFCASSEDRLNTDTQYFGPGTRLTVL.

Comments on this clonotype: A much larger clone sits a single nucleotide away, making a read error possible. V gene TRBV28 combines with J gene TRBJ2-7, with D maybe TRBD1 (6 bases). The CDR3 runs 14 residues. Germline assignment: CDR1 MDHEN and CDR2 SYDVKM. V was clipped by 5 bases and J by 6 bases, with 17 bases between them. This chain's CDR3 is CASSPPTGSFEQYF. The CDR3 DNA is TGTGCCAGCAGTCCGCCGACAGGCTCTTTCGAGCAGTACTTC.

Concerning this clonotype itself: The junction departs from the called germline gene at one end, perhaps through a read error. V gene TRBV5-4 combines with J gene TRBJ2-1; no clear D gene. CDR3 size: 11 residues. Per germline, CDR1 SGHNT and CDR2 YYREEE (reference sequence). The CDR3 loop reads CASGLGNEQFF. The CDR3 coding sequence is TGTGCCAGCGGCTTGGGGAATGAGCAGTTCTTC.